This T cell receptor (beta chain) was identified during a study of shared clonotypes between healthy human individuals. Study overall: The study drew on a couple of women and a few men aged 18 to 49 as donors. Findings of the study overall: About 5% was the fraction of naive CD4 clonotypes found shared across several donors.

Method: immunoSEQ multiplex PCR; TCRdb's copy keeps in-frame clones and lacks some. The data hold about 1 million clones, with approximately 76% observed a single time. In the case of this clone: Its specificity is not known.

Trimming cost V 4 bases and J 2 bases, with 6 bases left between them. The CDR3 spans 14 residues. Germline CDR1 SGHDN, CDR2 FVKESK. Material for sequencing was memory CD4+ T cells sorted from blood. Subset described: CD45RA-negative fraction. The clonotype comes from a man aged 18 to 29 in good health. The chain combines TRBV14 with TRBJ1-6; no firm D call. The DNA for the CDR3 is TGTGCCAGCAGCCCGTCGGCCTATAATTCACCCCTCCACTTT. Translated, it gives CASSPSAYNSPLHF.